Listed below are T cell receptor beta chains from one sample, sequenced in a study of post-analysis software for immune sequencing data. TCRdb called the PCR reads again in MiXCR, with one record for every CDR3 protein. This table has 820,000 or so distinct CDR3 sequences, around 53% appearing once. Sequenced input: blood. The receptors were gathered from a girl between 5 and 17 years old with multiple sclerosis. Both conserved end residues are part of each CDR3. A D gene is named only where the DNA matches it firmly. Rows may omit the clone size; those that give it use once, few, many or a size class.

cdr3_nt cdr3_aa j_call v_call clone_size d_call
TGTGCCAGCAGCTATAGGAGGGTTAATGGTTACGAGCAGTACTTC CASSYRRVNGYEQYF TRBJ2-7 TRBV7-8 NA NA
TGTGCCAGCAGCCTCACTCCCAGGCCCGGGGGCACAGATACGCAGTATTTT CASSLTPRPGGTDTQYF TRBJ2-3 TRBV7-2 NA NA
TGCGCCAGCAGCCAAGGGGGGACAGGGGGCAACTATGGCTACACCTTC CASSQGGTGGNYGYTF TRBJ1-2 TRBV4-1 few TRBD1
TGTGCCAGCATACTTTTAGCGGGAGGGGCAGATACGCAGTATTTT CASILLAGGADTQYF TRBJ2-3 TRBV27 NA TRBD2
TGTGTCAGCAGCCTGCTCGGGACTAACTCCTACGAGCAGTACTTC CVSSLLGTNSYEQYF TRBJ2-7 TRBV3-1 NA TRBD2
TGTGCCAGCAGCATGTTGGGCACAGATACGCAGTATTTT CASSMLGTDTQYF TRBJ2-3 TRBV7-8 few NA
TGCAGTGCTAGTACGAGGACCTACGAGCAGTACTTC CSASTRTYEQYF TRBJ2-7 TRBV20-1 NA NA
TGTGCCACCAGCAGAGAGCTCCGGAGCTACGAGCAGTACTTC CATSRELRSYEQYF TRBJ2-7 TRBV15 NA NA
TGTGCCAGCAGAGGTGTCGGAGAGACCCAGTACTTC CASRGVGETQYF TRBJ2-5 TRBV9 NA NA
TGTGCCAGCACCTTTGCTAACGAGCAGTACTTC CASTFANEQYF TRBJ2-7 TRBV6-6 NA NA
TGTGCCAGTAGTATCCTCGGGGGAGCGGAAGAGACCCAGTACTTC CASSILGGAEETQYF TRBJ2-5 TRBV19 NA NA
TGCGCCAGCAGCCAAGACGGGTACCAAGAGACCCAGTACTTC CASSQDGYQETQYF TRBJ2-5 TRBV4-1 few NA
TGCAGCGTTGTCGGCTACGAGCAGTACTTC CSVVGYEQYF TRBJ2-7 TRBV29-1 many NA
TGCAGTGCTACCACATCCCTAGGGTACAATGAGCAGTTCTTC CSATTSLGYNEQFF TRBJ2-1 TRBV20-1 NA NA
TGTGCCAGCAGCCCTAGACTAGCGGGGGGTTCCTCCGAGCAGTACTTC CASSPRLAGGSSEQYF TRBJ2-7 TRBV7-2 NA TRBD2
TGCAGCACCGCAAGTCGTAGGGGAGATACGCAGTATTTT CSTASRRGDTQYF TRBJ2-3 TRBV29-1 NA NA
TGTGCCAGCAGTTTTCTGTTTCGAGGGAACACTGAAGCTTTCTTT CASSFLFRGNTEAFF TRBJ1-1 TRBV12-3/TRBV12-4 NA NA
TGCGCCAGCAGCTCTAAAACGGGACAATCCGCGGAGCAGTACTTC CASSSKTGQSAEQYF TRBJ2-5 TRBV5-1 NA NA
TGTGCCAGCAGCCATGGACAGGGGGCAAGGCCCCAGCATTTT CASSHGQGARPQHF TRBJ1-5 TRBV6-1 few TRBD1
TGTGCCAGCAGTCATGCGGGAGCCCACGAGCAGTACTTC CASSHAGAHEQYF TRBJ2-7 TRBV12-3/TRBV12-4 NA TRBD2
TGCAGTGCCGTTCCGGGACTAGCGCGGGAGACCCAGTACTTC CSAVPGLARETQYF TRBJ2-5 TRBV20-1 NA TRBD2
TGCAGTGCAACTAGCGGGAGAGACCAAGAGACCCAGTACTTC CSATSGRDQETQYF TRBJ2-5 TRBV20-1 NA TRBD2
TGTGCCATAGCTTCGGGACTAGCGGGGACCGAGCAGTACTTC CAIASGLAGTEQYF TRBJ2-7 TRBV10-3 NA TRBD2
TGTGCCAGCAGCAAAGGGCGGACTAGCGGCGCCTACGAGCAGTACTTC CASSKGRTSGAYEQYF TRBJ2-7 TRBV21-1 NA NA
TGTGCCGGCAGCTTAGGGTGGGACTCCGACTACGAGCAGTACTTC CAGSLGWDSDYEQYF TRBJ2-7 TRBV7-2 NA NA
TGCAGTGCTAGTCTTCGACTAGGACGGGATGAGCAGTTCTTC CSASLRLGRDEQFF TRBJ2-1 TRBV20-1 NA NA
TGTGCCAGCAGCGTGAGACTAGCGGGAGACGAGCAGTACTTC CASSVRLAGDEQYF TRBJ2-7 TRBV9 NA TRBD2
TGTGCCATCAGTGATTCTGTCTACAATGAGCAGTTCTTC CAISDSVYNEQFF TRBJ2-1 TRBV10-3 NA NA
TGTGCCAGCAGCTTAGACCAGGGACACTACGAGCAGTACTTC CASSLDQGHYEQYF TRBJ2-7 TRBV7-8 NA NA
TGTGCCAGCACCCCGGGTGGTGGTTCACCCCTCCACTTT CASTPGGGSPLHF TRBJ1-6 TRBV6-5 NA NA
TGTGCCAGCAGTGGGGGTAGCAGGTACAATGAGCAGTTCTTC CASSGGSRYNEQFF TRBJ2-1 TRBV2 NA NA
TGTGCCAGTAGCATCGGGACAGGGGATGGCTATGGCTACACCTTC CASSIGTGDGYGYTF TRBJ1-2 TRBV7-3 NA TRBD1
TGCGCCAGCAGCTTGGGCTTGAGGGAGGCGGCCAAAAACATTCAGTACTTC CASSLGLREAAKNIQYF TRBJ2-4 TRBV5-1 few NA
TGTGCCAGCAGCCCTCGGTCGCTAGCGGGGCAGGCTTACGAGCAGTACTTC CASSPRSLAGQAYEQYF TRBJ2-7 TRBV7-6 few TRBD2
TGTGCCAGCAGCCAAGAGGCACTAGCGGGAGTGGATGAGCAGTTCTTC CASSQEALAGVDEQFF TRBJ2-1 TRBV4-2 NA TRBD2
TGTGCCAGCAGTTACTCTAGGGCAGGGGCCTACAATGAGCAGTTCTTC CASSYSRAGAYNEQFF TRBJ2-1 TRBV6-5 NA NA
TGTGCCAGCAGCCTAATAGCGGGCAGGGCTTACGAGCAGTACTTC CASSLIAGRAYEQYF TRBJ2-7 TRBV3-1 NA TRBD2
TGTGCCAGCAGGGACAGGGACAACAATGAGCAGTTCTTC CASRDRDNNEQFF TRBJ2-1 TRBV12-3/TRBV12-4 NA TRBD1
TGTGCCAGCAGTGGGTCTGCGTCTAGCGGGAGCTCCTACGAGCAGTACTTC CASSGSASSGSSYEQYF TRBJ2-7 TRBV6-2/TRBV6-3 many TRBD2
TGTGCCAGCAGCCACTTGGACTTACAGGGACAAGAGACCCAGTACTTC CASSHLDLQGQETQYF TRBJ2-5 TRBV7-3 once NA
TGCGCCAGCAGCTTTTCGGCCGGGCAGGTGAAAAACTATGGCTACACCTTC CASSFSAGQVKNYGYTF TRBJ1-2 TRBV5-1 few NA
TGTGCCAGCAGGTTGGGCCGAATCCAAAGAAATGAGCAGTACTTC CASRLGRIQRNEQYF TRBJ2-7 TRBV7-2 once NA
TGTGCCAGCAGCTTAGGACAGCGAGCCTACAATGAGCAGTTCTTC CASSLGQRAYNEQFF TRBJ2-1 TRBV7-9 NA NA
TGTGCCAGCAGTTCGCGGACAGGGGGTAGGAATCAGCCCCAGCATTTT CASSSRTGGRNQPQHF TRBJ1-5 TRBV12-3/TRBV12-4 NA TRBD1
TGCAGCGTTGAACTGGGGTCAGGGTACGAGCAGTACTTC CSVELGSGYEQYF TRBJ2-7 TRBV29-1 NA NA
TGTGCCAGCAGCTTAGGGGATAGCGGGGTCGGGGATACGCAGTATTTT CASSLGDSGVGDTQYF TRBJ2-3 TRBV7-3 NA TRBD2
TGTGCCAGCAGTCCCCCGGGACGAACAATCGATGAGCAGTTCTTC CASSPPGRTIDEQFF TRBJ2-1 TRBV25-1 NA NA
TGCAGTGCTCTATGGAAGGTTGGGGAGCAGTACTTC CSALWKVGEQYF TRBJ2-7 TRBV20-1 NA NA
TGTGCCAGCAGCCCAAATGAGGCTAGCGGGGGTGTCGAGCAGTACTTC CASSPNEASGGVEQYF TRBJ2-7 TRBV7-6 NA TRBD2
TGCAGTGCTACGACAGGGGAAGGCACAGATACGCAGTATTTT CSATTGEGTDTQYF TRBJ2-3 TRBV20-1 NA TRBD1
TGTGCCATCAGTGGGAGTTCCAATGTTCGGGACGAGCAGTACTTC CAISGSSNVRDEQYF TRBJ2-7 TRBV10-3 NA NA
TGTGCCAGCAGCTACAGGTCTCAAGGGTACGAGCAGTACTTC CASSYRSQGYEQYF TRBJ2-7 TRBV7-8 NA NA
TGTGCCAGCAGTTCCCAACCAAGGGCTGGCTACACCTTC CASSSQPRAGYTF TRBJ1-2 TRBV6-1 NA NA
TGTGCCGGCAGCTTGAGGGGGGAGAGCGAGCAGTACTTC CAGSLRGESEQYF TRBJ2-7 TRBV7-9 NA NA
TGCAGCGTTGAGTGGCAGGGGTATGGCTACACCTTC CSVEWQGYGYTF TRBJ1-2 TRBV29-1 few NA
TGTGTCATCAGTGAGCTACAGGGGGCGATCGGCTACACCTTC CVISELQGAIGYTF TRBJ1-2 TRBV10-3 NA TRBD1
TGTGCCATCGGTTCGTCCAGGGCCTACGAGCAGTACTTC CAIGSSRAYEQYF TRBJ2-7 TRBV10-3 NA NA
TGTGCCAGCACGACTGCCTCAAGGGAGACCCAGTACTTC CASTTASRETQYF TRBJ2-5 TRBV25-1 few NA
TGTGCCAGCAGTCCACCCGGGACAGGGGTGAGCAATCAGCCCCAGCATTTT CASSPPGTGVSNQPQHF TRBJ1-5 TRBV27 NA TRBD1